Following are 24 T cell receptor beta chains from one sample sequenced in a study of cytomegalovirus exposure and HLA in healthy donors. Both 60 Vbeta primers and 13 Jbeta primers went into the PCR. Some clones are missing from TCRdb's copy, which holds only in-frame ones; the method was immunoSEQ multiplex PCR. The sample totals approximately 120,000 clones. The source material was PBMCs. The receptors here all came from a middle-aged man in good health and CMV-seronegative.

V gene TRBV4-3 combines with J gene TRBJ2-5; 9 nucleotides agree with TRBD1. The V gene's germline CDR1 is LGHNA and CDR2 YSLEER. CDR3 length: 17 residues. V shed 0 bases and J 2 bases; nucleotides not matched to a gene: 7. The CDR3 loop is CASSQDQGDRGQETQYF. As DNA, the CDR3 is TGCGCCAGCAGCCAAGATCAAGGCGACAGGGGGCAAGAGACCCAGTACTTC.

The V and J genes are TRBV18 and TRBJ2-4; TRBD2 aligns across 8 bases. Germline assignment: CDR1 KGHSH and CDR2 LQKENI. This CDR3 region has 15 residues. V gave up 2 bases and J gave up 8 bases; unmatched junction bases: 8. Here the CDR3 reads CASSPYGLAGDIQYF. Here the CDR3 DNA reads TGTGCCAGCTCACCATACGGACTAGCAGGGGACATTCAGTACTTC.

The chain recombines TRBV6-5 with TRBJ2-1, with D possibly matching TRBD2 (5 bases). The CDR3 length is 15 residues. The V gene's germline CDR1 is MNHEY and CDR2 SVGAGI. Trimming pared 7 bases from V and 0 bases from J, leaving 13 bases between. The CDR3 is CASTPFRGSYNEQFF. The CDR3 DNA follows: TGTGCCAGCACTCCCTTCCGGGGCTCCTACAATGAGCAGTTCTTC.

The gene calls are TRBV7-2 and TRBJ2-5; TRBD1 matches 10 bases. TRBJ2-7 matches the DNA end more closely, so the J call is doubtful. The CDR3 has 14 residues. Germline CDR1 and CDR2: SGHTA and FQGNSA. The CDR3 loop is CATEAGTGDFEQYF. The CDR3 DNA is TGTGCCACGGAAGCCGGGACAGGGGATTTCGAGCAGTACTTC.

This rearrangement joins TRBV11-2 to TRBJ2-2, with D possibly matching TRBD2 (6 bases). V dropped 2 bases and J dropped 5 bases, with 24 bases sitting between them. The CDR3 consists of 19 residues. Germline V gives CDR1 SGHAT, CDR2 FQNNGV. The CDR3 DNA follows: TGTGCCAGCAGCTTATGGTTCCGACTAGGCGGAGAGGTGACCGGGGAGCTGTTTTTT. Its translation: CASSLWFRLGGEVTGELFF.

The chain links TRBV6-1 to TRBJ2-7; the match to TRBD2 covers 11 bases. CDR1 MNHNS and CDR2 SASEGT come from the germline V gene. With V trimmed by 4 bases and J by 7 bases, 9 bases remained unmatched. The CDR3 runs to 15 residues. The CDR3 loop is CASSGTSGSLGEQYF. As DNA, the CDR3 is TGTGCCAGCAGTGGCACTAGCGGGAGCCTTGGGGAGCAGTACTTC.

The chain recombines TRBV5-1 with TRBJ1-2; D is ambiguous. With 4 bases removed from V and 4 bases from J, the gap between germline ends came to 14 bases. CDR3 length: 14 residues. Germline V gives CDR1 SGHRS, CDR2 YFSETQ. CDR3 DNA: TGCGCCAGCAGCCCCCGAGGAGATCCCTATGGCTACACCTTC. Protein sequence: CASSPRGDPYGYTF. The whole variable domain, filled in from reference TRBV5-1 and TRBJ1-2, reads KAGVTQTPRYLIKTRGQQVTLSCSPISGHRSVSWYQQTPGQGLQFLFEYFSETQRNKGNFPGRFSGRQFSNSRSEMNVSTLELGDSALYLCASSPRGDPYGYTFGSGTRLTVV.

For this clone: The same CDR3 also results from other DNA sequences found in this sample. As DNA, the CDR3 is TGTGCCATCACCCCGGGGACTAGCGGGGGGGGCCCGGATACGCAGTATTTT. This sequence encodes CAITPGTSGGGPDTQYF. The rearrangement links TRBV10-3 to TRBJ2-3; 16 positions match TRBD2. The germline V gene has CDR1 ENHRY and CDR2 SYGVKD. CDR3 length equals 17 residues. V shed 7 bases and J 6 bases; nucleotides not matched to a gene: 10.

The chain uses TRBV5-1 and TRBJ2-7; 7 bases align to TRBD1. V dropped 0 bases and J dropped 2; count of bases not matched to a gene: 5. CDR1 SGHRS and CDR2 YFSETQ come from the germline V gene. The CDR3 totals 15 residues. Here the CDR3 reads CASSLEGQSTYEQYF. The CDR3 DNA follows: TGCGCCAGCAGCTTGGAGGGACAGTCAACCTACGAGCAGTACTTC. Supplemented by reference TRBV5-1 and TRBJ2-7, the full variable domain reads KAGVTQTPRYLIKTRGQQVTLSCSPISGHRSVSWYQQTPGQGLQFLFEYFSETQRNKGNFPGRFSGRQFSNSRSEMNVSTLELGDSALYLCASSLEGQSTYEQYFGPGTRLTVT.

The V call is TRBV7-2, the J call TRBJ2-1, with 8 bases aligning to TRBD2. V gave up 8 bases and J gave up 6 bases; unmatched junction bases: 9. Germline lookup yields CDR1 SGHTA and CDR2 FQGNSA. The CDR3 covers 14 residues. CDR3 residues: CASGSGSIRNEQFF. CDR3 DNA sequence: TGTGCCAGCGGGAGCGGGAGCATCCGCAATGAGCAGTTCTTC.

The chain couples TRBV4-1 to TRBJ2-7; 9 positions agree with TRBD2. CDR1 is MGHRA, CDR2 YSYEKL, per germline. The V segment lost 5 bases and the J segment 4 bases; nucleotides outside the gene matches: 9. This CDR3 is built from 15 residues. The CDR3 region has the DNA TGCGCCAGCAGCACTCCAGCGGGAGGACGTTACGAGCAGTACTTC. Its protein is CASSTPAGGRYEQYF.

V gene TRBV5-1 combines with J gene TRBJ2-5; D may be TRBD1 (5 bases). This CDR3 contains 12 residues. Germline values: CDR1 SGHRS, CDR2 YFSETQ. V gave up 2 bases and J gave up 5 bases, with 7 bases separating them. The CDR3 reads CASSLAGETQYF. In DNA form, the CDR3 reads TGCGCCAGCAGCTTAGCAGGGGAGACCCAGTACTTC.

The V gene is TRBV5-1, the J gene TRBJ2-2; 7 nucleotides agree with TRBD2. V was pared by 1 base and J by 4 bases, with 4 bases of the junction left unmatched. Germline CDR1 is SGHRS and CDR2 is YFSETQ. The CDR3 length is 15 residues. CDR3 DNA sequence: TGCGCCAGCAGCTTGACGGCTAGCGGCACCGGGGAGCTGTTTTTT. Its translation is CASSLTASGTGELFF.

The chain uses TRBV4-3 and TRBJ2-3, with 7 bases identical to TRBD2. This CDR3 has 18 residues. The germline V gene has CDR1 LGHNA and CDR2 YSLEER. With V trimmed by 5 bases and J by 1 base, 15 bases remained unmatched. The CDR3 is CASSARVGASGRTDTQYF. CDR3 DNA: TGCGCCAGCAGCGCCAGGGTAGGGGCTAGCGGACGCACAGATACGCAGTATTTT.

V usage is TRBV5-1 and J usage is TRBJ1-3, with D perhaps matching TRBD1 (5 bases). CDR1 SGHRS and CDR2 YFSETQ come from the germline V gene. Trimming removed 0 bases at V and 3 bases at J, with 7 bases between. The CDR3 extends over 14 amino acids. The CDR3 loop is CASSLAGFGNTIYF. The CDR3 DNA is TGCGCCAGCAGCTTGGCAGGGTTTGGAAACACCATATATTTT.

V is TRBV11-3 and J is TRBJ1-1; possible D gene TRBD1, 6 bases. The ends were cut back, 3 bases at V and 1 base at J, with 15 bases in the middle. Germline values: CDR1 SGHNT, CDR2 YENEEA. The CDR3 runs to 16 residues. The CDR3 is CASSLRAGAGNTEAFF. The CDR3 nucleotides are TGTGCCAGCAGCTTGAGAGCGGGGGCGGGGAACACTGAAGCTTTCTTT. Drawing the rest from reference TRBV11-3 and TRBJ1-1, the complete variable domain is EAGVVQSPRYKIIEKKQPVAFWCNPISGHNTLYWYLQNLGQGPELLIRYENEEAVDDSQLPKDRFSAERLKGVDSTLKIQPAELGDSAVYLCASSLRAGAGNTEAFFGQGTRLTVV.

CDR3 DNA: TGTGCCACATCGGGACTAGCGGCATCAGAGACCCAGTACTTC. Translating it yields CATSGLAASETQYF. The V and J genes are TRBV6-5 and TRBJ2-5, with 11 positions matching TRBD2. V dropped 10 bases and J dropped 4; count of bases not matched to a gene: 8. Per germline, CDR1 MNHEY and CDR2 SVGAGI. The CDR3 has 14 amino acids.

The V and J genes are TRBV4-3 and TRBJ2-3; the match to TRBD2 covers 11 bases. This CDR3 spans 16 amino acids. J gave up 2 bases and V 1 base, and 2 bases lay outside the gene matches. The V gene's germline CDR1 is LGHNA and CDR2 YSLEER. CDR3 amino acids: CASSQGLAGSTDTQYF. The CDR3 bases are TGCGCCAGCAGCCAAGGACTAGCGGGATCCACAGATACGCAGTATTTT.

V is TRBV9 and J is TRBJ1-1; TRBD1 might be the D (5 bases). From germline, CDR1 is SGDLS and CDR2 YYNGEE. V was trimmed by 1 base and J by 7 bases, leaving 17 bases between them. There are 15 residues in the CDR3. CDR3 DNA: TGTGCCAGCAGCGTATCGGGGGGGGGTGTGGTTGAAGCTTTCTTT. This encodes CASSVSGGGVVEAFF.

The chain carries TRBV27 and TRBJ2-5, with 7 bases lining up with TRBD1. The trim removed 4 bases at V and 7 bases at J, leaving 9 bases unmatched. CDR1 MNHEY and CDR2 SMNVEV come from the germline V gene (reference sequence). The CDR3 length is 14 residues. CDR3 bases: TGTGCCAGCAGTTCGGGACAGTTATCGGGGACCCAGTACTTC. Translating it yields CASSSGQLSGTQYF.

The CDR3 sequence is CSAQRQGTEAFF. CDR3 nucleotide sequence: TGCAGCGCCCAAAGGCAGGGCACTGAAGCTTTCTTT. The chain has TRBV29-1 and TRBJ1-1; maybe TRBD1 (5 bases). There are 12 residues in the CDR3. Looked up from germline, CDR1 is SQVTM and CDR2 is ANQGSEA. The V and J ends lost 7 bases and 4 bases respectively, with 13 bases between them.

This chain uses TRBV30 with TRBJ2-3; 8 bases align to TRBD1. The CDR3 sequence is 17 residues long. The germline gives CDR1 GTSNPN, CDR2 SVGIG (reference sequence). V gave up 2 bases and J gave up 2 bases; unmatched junction bases: 12. Here the CDR3 DNA reads TGTGCCTGGAGTCGACCAAAGGGACAGGCGATCACAGATACGCAGTATTTT. Translation: CAWSRPKGQAITDTQYF.

The chain joins TRBV6-1 to TRBJ2-5; D possibly corresponds to TRBD2 (6 bases). Trimming removed 0 bases from V and 2 bases from J, with 13 bases in between. Germline V gene lookup returns CDR1 MNHNS and CDR2 SASEGT. The CDR3 contains 16 residues. In DNA form, the CDR3 reads TGTGCCAGCAGTGAAGCGCGGGGTAAGCAACAAGAGACCCAGTACTTC. Translated, it gives CASSEARGKQQETQYF.

The chain recombines TRBV2 with TRBJ2-2; 7 bases align to TRBD2. In germline, CDR1 is SNHLY, CDR2 FYNNEI. This CDR3 region has 13 residues. Losses at the gene ends were 10 bases for V and 4 bases for J; bases not matched to a gene: 6. The CDR3 sequence is CAIPGGLTGELFF. The CDR3 coding sequence is TGTGCCATCCCGGGGGGACTCACCGGGGAGCTGTTTTTT.